This T cell receptor beta chain is from a study of blood T cell repertoires in COVID-19. About the research overall: The analysed material was cDNA or gDNA that came from T cells, B-cell-depleted T cells, or PBMCs.

Recruited during active infection, patients (from Seattle) were subsequently followed longitudinally. This table comes from immunoSEQ multiplex PCR, and its TCRdb copy is limited to in-frame clones, with some not included. This table has hundreds of thousands of clones, roughly 83% appearing once. CDR3 size: 11 residues. Germline V lookup: CDR1 SNHLY, CDR2 FYNNEI. Trimming cost V 7 bases and J 5 bases, with 7 bases left between them. The clonotype originates from an elderly woman with COVID-19, enrolled during active disease. Sequences were obtained from peripheral blood. The chain combines TRBV2 with TRBJ2-3; tentative D call: TRBD2 (5 bases). The CDR3 here is CASTRGDTQYF. The CDR3 DNA follows: TGTGCCAGCACTCGGGGAGATACGCAGTATTTT.